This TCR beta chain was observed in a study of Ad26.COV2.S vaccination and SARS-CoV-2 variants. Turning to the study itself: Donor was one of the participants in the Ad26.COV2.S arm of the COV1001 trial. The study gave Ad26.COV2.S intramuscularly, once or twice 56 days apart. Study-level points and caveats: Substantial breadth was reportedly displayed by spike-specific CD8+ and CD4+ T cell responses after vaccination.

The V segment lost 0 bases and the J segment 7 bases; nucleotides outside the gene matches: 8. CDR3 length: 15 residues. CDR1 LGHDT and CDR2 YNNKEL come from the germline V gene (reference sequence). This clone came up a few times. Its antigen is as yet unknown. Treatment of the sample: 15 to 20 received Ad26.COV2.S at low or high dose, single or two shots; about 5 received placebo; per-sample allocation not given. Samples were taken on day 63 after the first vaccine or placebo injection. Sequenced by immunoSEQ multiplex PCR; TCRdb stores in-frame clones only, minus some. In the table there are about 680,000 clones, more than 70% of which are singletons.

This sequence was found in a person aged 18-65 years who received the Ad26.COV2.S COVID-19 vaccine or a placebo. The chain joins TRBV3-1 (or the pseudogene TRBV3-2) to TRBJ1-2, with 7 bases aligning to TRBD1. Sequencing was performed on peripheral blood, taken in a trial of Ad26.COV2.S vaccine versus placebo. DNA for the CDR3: TGTGCCAGCAGCCAAGATCGGGGACAGAGTGTTGGCTACACCTTC. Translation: CASSQDRGQSVGYTF.